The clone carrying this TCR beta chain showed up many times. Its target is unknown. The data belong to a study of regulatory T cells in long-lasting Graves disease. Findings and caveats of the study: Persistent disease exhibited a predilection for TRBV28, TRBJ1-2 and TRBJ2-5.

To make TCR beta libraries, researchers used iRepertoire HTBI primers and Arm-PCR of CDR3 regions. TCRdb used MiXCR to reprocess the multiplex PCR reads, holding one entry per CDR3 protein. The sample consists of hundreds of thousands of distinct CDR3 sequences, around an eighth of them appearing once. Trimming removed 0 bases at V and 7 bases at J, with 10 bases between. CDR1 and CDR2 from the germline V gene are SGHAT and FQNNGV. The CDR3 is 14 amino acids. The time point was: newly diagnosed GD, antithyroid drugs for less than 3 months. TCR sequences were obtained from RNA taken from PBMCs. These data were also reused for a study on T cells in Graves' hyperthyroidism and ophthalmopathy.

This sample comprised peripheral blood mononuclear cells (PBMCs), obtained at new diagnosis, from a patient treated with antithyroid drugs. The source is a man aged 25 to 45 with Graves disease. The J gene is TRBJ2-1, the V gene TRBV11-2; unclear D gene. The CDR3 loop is CASSLDLKRNEQFF. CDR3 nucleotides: TGTGCCAGCAGCTTAGATCTAAAGCGAAATGAGCAGTTCTTC.